This TCR beta chain originates from a study of T cells in Graves' hyperthyroidism and ophthalmopathy. For the study at large: Peripheral blood was acquired at first diagnosis, ahead of any therapy whatsoever.

Study observations and caveats: Most expanded thyroid clonotypes above 0.001 recurred in blood.

The germline V gene encodes CDR1 MNHEY and CDR2 SVGAGI. The CDR3 contains 15 residues. V shed 2 bases, J shed 2 bases, and the junction held 3 bases outside the gene matches. Duration under 3 months, a NOSPECS grade of at least 4, and a Clinical Activity Score of at least 3 characterized the ophthalmopathy patients. The study excluded patients with uncontrolled infection, other autoimmune disease, pregnancy or lactation. This clonotype was seen more than once but under ten times. Its specificity is unknown. Amplification targeted TCR beta CDR3 regions from RNA transcripts. An initial round of RT-PCR targeting the TCR CDR3 relied on the HTBI primer set. TCRdb reprocessed the multiplex PCR reads via MiXCR and lists one record per CDR3 protein. The sample lists about 480,000 distinct CDR3 sequences, about 22% occurring once.

This TCR was recovered from a woman aged 70-85 years with Graves' ophthalmopathy. Sequenced material: blood. The rearrangement joins TRBV6-5 to TRBJ2-7; 10 bases agree with TRBD1. CDR3 in amino acids: CASSYPGQGPYEQYF. The CDR3 DNA reads as TGTGCCAGCAGTTACCCGGGACAGGGGCCCTACGAGCAGTACTTC.